These 8 T cell receptor beta chains were all obtained from the same sample, sequenced in a study of shared clonotypes between healthy human individuals. Clones were read by immunoSEQ multiplex PCR, and TCRdb kept only the in-frame ones, dropping some. The table records about 980,000 clones, approximately 80% of them present only once. Sequenced sample: memory CD4+ T cells sorted from blood. Documented subset: CD45RA-negative fraction. Receptors were obtained from a man younger than 30 in good health.

The rearrangement links TRBV7-9 to TRBJ1-6; TRBD1 matches 7 bases. The CDR3 loop spans 15 amino acids. From germline, CDR1 is SEHNR and CDR2 FQNEAQ (reference sequence). With V trimmed by 1 base and J by 10 bases, 7 bases remained unmatched. The CDR3 reads CASSLDRPGGSPLHF. Here the CDR3 DNA reads TGTGCCAGCAGCTTAGATCGGCCAGGGGGATCACCCCTCCACTTT.

This clone is a singleton in its sample. V is TRBV6-6 and J is TRBJ2-7, with D hard to call. V lost 2 bases, J lost 1 base, and 6 bases lay in between. The V gene's germline CDR1 is MNHNY and CDR2 SVGAGI (reference sequence). The length of the CDR3 is 13 residues. CDR3 amino acids: CASSYLRSYEQYF. CDR3 bases: TGTGCCAGCAGTTACCTCCGTTCCTACGAGCAGTACTTC.

V usage is TRBV28 and J usage is TRBJ1-2; D gene uncertain. V lost 1 base, J lost 8 bases, and 11 bases lay in between. Germline V CDR1 and CDR2: MDHEN, SYDVKM. CDR3 size: 13 residues. In DNA, the CDR3 is TGTGCCAGCAGTTTATACAGCTCACAGGGCTACACCTTC. Its translation is CASSLYSSQGYTF.

This clone was picked up many times. The chain has TRBV19 and TRBJ1-2; 8 bases align to TRBD1. Germline-derived CDR1 and CDR2 are LNHDA and SQIVND (reference sequence). This CDR3 comprises 15 residues. The junction had 9 bases not matched to a gene; V was cut back by 5 bases and J by 4 bases. The CDR3 DNA follows: TGTGCCAGTAGTTCCCAGGGGGCGTGGAGCTATGGCTACACCTTC. As protein: CASSSQGAWSYGYTF.

This chain links TRBV6-5 with TRBJ2-5; D is possibly TRBD1 (5 bases). V was pared by 6 bases and J by 4 bases, with 9 bases between. Germline loops: CDR1 MNHEY, CDR2 SVGAGI. The CDR3 is 12 residues long. CDR3 sequence reads: CASSTQGETQYF. The CDR3 DNA follows: TGTGCCAGCAGCACCCAGGGAGAGACCCAGTACTTC.

V is TRBV28 and J is TRBJ1-2; possibly TRBD1 for D (5 bases). The CDR3 is 14 residues long. V was trimmed by 6 bases and J by 8 bases, leaving 19 bases between them. The germline gives CDR1 MDHEN, CDR2 SYDVKM. The CDR3, as DNA: TGTGCCAGCAGGTCTCCAGAGCTTTGGGACGGCTACACCTTC. Translating gives CASRSPELWDGYTF.

V is TRBV18 and J is TRBJ2-4, with D possibly TRBD2 on 6 matching bases. CDR3 length equals 12 residues. CDR1 and CDR2 from the germline V gene are KGHSH and LQKENI. V was cut by 6 bases and J by 7 bases, with 10 bases left in between. CDR3 region: CASSLAGNIQYF. CDR3 bases: TGTGCCAGCTCCCTTGCGGGGAACATTCAGTACTTC.

This clone is a singleton in its sample. This chain joins TRBV28 and TRBJ1-1; a possible D gene is TRBD1 (5 bases). CDR1 and CDR2 from the germline V gene are MDHEN and SYDVKM. The CDR3 sequence is 14 residues long. V was trimmed by 6 bases and J by 9 bases, leaving 20 bases between them. The CDR3 coding sequence is TGTGCCAGCAGCCCAGGGACGGAGCCCCCAAAAGCTTTCTTT. Residues: CASSPGTEPPKAFF.